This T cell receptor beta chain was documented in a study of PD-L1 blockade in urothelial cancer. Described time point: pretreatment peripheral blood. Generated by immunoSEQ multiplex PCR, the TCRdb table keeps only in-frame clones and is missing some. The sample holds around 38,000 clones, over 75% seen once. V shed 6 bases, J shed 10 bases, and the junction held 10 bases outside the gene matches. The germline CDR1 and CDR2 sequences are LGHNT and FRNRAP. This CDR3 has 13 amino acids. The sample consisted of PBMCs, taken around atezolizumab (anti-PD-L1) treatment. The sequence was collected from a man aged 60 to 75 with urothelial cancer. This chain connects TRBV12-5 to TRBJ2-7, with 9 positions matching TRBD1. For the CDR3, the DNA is TGTGCTAGTGGGAAAGAAACAGGGGGCGCTCAGTACTTC. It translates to CASGKETGGAQYF.